This T cell receptor beta chain was retrieved from a study of monozygotic twins with inflammatory bowel disease. No DNA is given; TCRdb re-called the 5' RACE reads and lists each CDR3 protein once. The table for this sample gives approximately 150,000 distinct CDR3 sequences. Study results and limitations: Versus healthy twins, IBD patients showed fewer clonotypes shared with others, especially with disease activity. Twins with IBD were found to have lower TCRbeta diversity (inverse Simpson) than healthy co-twins.

About this clonotype: The antigen remains undetermined.

The CDR3 is 13 residues long. Germline V gene lookup returns CDR1 SQVTM and CDR2 ANQGSEA. This TCR derives from a human donor with ulcerative colitis or Crohn's disease, or a healthy co-twin of an affected twin (not recorded which). The chain combines TRBV29-1 with TRBJ2-3; TCRdb proposes TRBD2, but this gene call is untestable without DNA. Sequencing used blood. The CDR3: CSVDRDFTDTQYF.